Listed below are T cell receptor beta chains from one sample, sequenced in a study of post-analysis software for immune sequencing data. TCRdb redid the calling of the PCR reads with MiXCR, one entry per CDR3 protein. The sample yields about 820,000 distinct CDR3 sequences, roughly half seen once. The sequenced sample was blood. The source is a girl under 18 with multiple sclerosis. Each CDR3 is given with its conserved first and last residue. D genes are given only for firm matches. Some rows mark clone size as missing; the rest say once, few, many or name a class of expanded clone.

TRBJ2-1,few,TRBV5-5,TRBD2,CASTPGGSYNEQFF,TGTGCCAGCACCCCGGGGGGCTCCTACAATGAGCAGTTCTTC
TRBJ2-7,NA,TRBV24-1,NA,CATSDLQVLVDGTGKTYEQYF,TGTGCCACCAGTGATTTGCAAGTATTGGTGGACGGAACGGGGAAAACCTACGAGCAGTACTTC
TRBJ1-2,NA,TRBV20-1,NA,CSASGVRYGCTF,TGCAGTGCTAGTGGAGTACGGTATGGCTGCACCTTC
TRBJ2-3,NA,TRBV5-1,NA,CASTRDGLTDTQYF,TGCGCCAGCACCCGGGACGGACTCACAGATACGCAGTATTTT
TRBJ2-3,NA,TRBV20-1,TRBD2,CSAITASGSTDTQYF,TGCAGTGCTATCACGGCTAGCGGGAGCACAGATACGCAGTATTTT
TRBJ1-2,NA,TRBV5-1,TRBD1,CASSKPGQGADGYTF,TGCGCCAGCAGCAAACCGGGACAGGGGGCGGATGGCTACACCTTC
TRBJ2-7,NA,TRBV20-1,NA,CSAREAGQRYEQYF,TGCAGTGCTAGAGAGGCAGGGCAACGCTACGAGCAGTACTTC
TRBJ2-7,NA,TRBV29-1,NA,CSVAQRSNSYEQYF,TGCAGCGTTGCTCAGCGCTCGAACTCCTACGAGCAGTACTTC
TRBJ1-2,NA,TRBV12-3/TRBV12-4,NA,CASSLALTGLSYTF,TGTGCCAGCAGTTTAGCGTTAACAGGCTTAAGCTACACCTTC
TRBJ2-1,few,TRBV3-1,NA,CASSQEKYNEQFF,TGTGCCAGCAGCCAAGAGAAGTACAATGAGCAGTTCTTC
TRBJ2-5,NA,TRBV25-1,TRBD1,CASSEGPPIGRGHETQYF,TGTGCCAGCAGTGAAGGTCCCCCAATAGGCAGGGGGCACGAGACCCAGTACTTC
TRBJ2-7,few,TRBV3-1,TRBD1,CASSQDGTASYEQYF,TGTGCCAGCAGCCAAGATGGGACAGCTTCCTACGAGCAGTACTTC
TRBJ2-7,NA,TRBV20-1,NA,CSARDYAGEQYF,TGCAGTGCTAGAGATTACGCGGGTGAGCAGTACTTC
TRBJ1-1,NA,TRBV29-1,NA,CSVVLVNTEAFF,TGCAGCGTTGTTCTCGTGAACACTGAAGCTTTCTTT
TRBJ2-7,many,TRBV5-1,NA,CASSLAVSYEQYF,TGTGCCAGCAGCTTAGCGGTTTCCTACGAGCAGTACTTC
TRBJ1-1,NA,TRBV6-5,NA,CASSYGGATEAFF,TGTGCCAGCAGTTACGGGGGGGCCACTGAAGCTTTCTTT
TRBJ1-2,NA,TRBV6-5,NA,CASTTNSRVQGYTF,TGTGCCAGCACTACGAACTCCAGGGTACAAGGCTACACCTTC
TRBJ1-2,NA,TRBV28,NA,CASSFSFLRPTDYGYTF,TGTGCCAGCAGTTTTAGCTTTCTTCGGCCGACTGACTATGGCTACACCTTC
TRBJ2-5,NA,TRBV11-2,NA,CASSSPQGNQYF,TGTGCCAGCAGCTCACCCCAGGGTAACCAGTACTTC
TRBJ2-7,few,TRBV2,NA,CASSLSGADYEQYF,TGTGCCAGCAGTCTTTCGGGGGCGGACTACGAGCAGTACTTC
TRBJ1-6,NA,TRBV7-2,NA,CASSLGAVSPLHF,TGTGCCAGCAGCTTAGGTGCGGTGTCACCCCTCCACTTT
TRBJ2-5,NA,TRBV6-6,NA,CASSYSKPAETQYF,TGTGCCAGCAGTTACTCGAAGCCCGCGGAGACCCAGTACTTC
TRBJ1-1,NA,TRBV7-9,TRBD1,CASSSSDRGWTEAFF,TGTGCCAGCAGCTCCAGTGACAGGGGGTGGACTGAAGCTTTCTTT
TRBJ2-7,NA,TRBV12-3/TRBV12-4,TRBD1,CASSPSRDSSSEQYF,TGTGCCAGCAGCCCCTCCCGGGACAGCTCTTCCGAGCAGTACTTC
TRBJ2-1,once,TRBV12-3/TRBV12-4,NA,CASSFGTIHRGDEQFF,TGTGCCAGCAGTTTCGGGACGATCCACCGTGGAGATGAGCAGTTCTTC
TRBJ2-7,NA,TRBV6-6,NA,CASSSKAPGGYYEQYF,TGTGCCAGCAGTTCCAAGGCCCCCGGGGGATACTACGAGCAGTACTTC
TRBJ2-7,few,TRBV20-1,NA,CSARDPGQSVYEQYF,TGCAGTGCTAGAGATCCCGGACAGTCCGTCTACGAGCAGTACTTC
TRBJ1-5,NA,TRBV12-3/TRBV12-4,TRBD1,CASSGQGQPQHF,TGTGCCAGCAGTGGACAGGGCCAGCCCCAGCATTTT
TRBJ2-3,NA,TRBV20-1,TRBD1,CSASQRQGASTDTQYF,TGCAGTGCTAGCCAACGACAGGGGGCTTCGACAGATACGCAGTATTTT
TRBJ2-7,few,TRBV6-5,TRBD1,CASTGTVPSEQYF,TGTGCCAGCACGGGGACAGTGCCTAGCGAGCAGTACTTC
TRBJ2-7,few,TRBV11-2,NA,CASSHRDGAYEQYF,TGTGCCAGCAGCCACAGGGACGGGGCCTACGAGCAGTACTTC
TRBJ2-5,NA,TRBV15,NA,CATSGVRVETQYF,TGTGCCACCAGCGGCGTCAGGGTGGAGACCCAGTACTTC
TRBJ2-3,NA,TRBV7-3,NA,CASIRKVTDTQYF,TGTGCCAGCATCCGAAAGGTCACAGATACGCAGTATTTT
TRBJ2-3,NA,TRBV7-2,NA,CASSTSVGGGTDTQYF,TGTGCCAGCAGCACCAGCGTCGGAGGGGGCACAGATACGCAGTATTTT
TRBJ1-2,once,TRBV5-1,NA,CASRPTDSHNYGYTF,TGCGCCAGCAGACCGACGGACAGCCATAACTATGGCTACACCTTC
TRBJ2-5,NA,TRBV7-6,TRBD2,CASSHGLAGGGQETQYF,TGTGCCAGCAGCCACGGACTAGCCGGAGGGGGTCAAGAGACCCAGTACTTC
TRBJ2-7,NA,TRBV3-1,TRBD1,CASSQLGQGAAYEQYF,TGTGCCAGCAGCCAGCTCGGACAGGGGGCGGCCTACGAGCAGTACTTC
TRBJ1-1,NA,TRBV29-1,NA,CSVVVMNTEAFF,TGCAGCGTTGTGGTCATGAACACTGAAGCTTTCTTT
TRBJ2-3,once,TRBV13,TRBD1,CASSLGRQGLITDTQYF,TGTGCCAGCAGCCTCGGTCGACAGGGATTGATCACAGATACGCAGTATTTT
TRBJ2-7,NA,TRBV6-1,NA,CASSEAVPGSVIYEQYF,TGTGCCAGCAGTGAAGCGGTGCCAGGGAGTGTGATATACGAGCAGTACTTC
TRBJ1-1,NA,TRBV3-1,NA,CASSQEAQTEAFF,TGTGCCAGCAGCCAAGAAGCTCAAACTGAAGCTTTCTTT
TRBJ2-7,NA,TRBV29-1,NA,CSAGGRGSRYEQYF,TGCAGCGCTGGGGGCAGGGGCTCTCGGTACGAGCAGTACTTC
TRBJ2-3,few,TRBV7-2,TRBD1,CASSLRQGPDTQYF,TGTGCCAGCAGCCTCAGACAGGGCCCAGATACGCAGTATTTT
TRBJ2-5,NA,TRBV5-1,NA,CASSFGDGKTQYF,TGCGCCAGCAGCTTTGGGGACGGGAAGACCCAGTACTTC
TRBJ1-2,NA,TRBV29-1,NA,CSASLGGRGDGYTF,TGCAGCGCCTCGTTAGGGGGGCGCGGAGATGGCTACACCTTC
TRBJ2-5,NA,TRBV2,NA,CASTLGQGETQYF,TGTGCCAGCACCCTGGGACAAGGAGAGACCCAGTACTTC
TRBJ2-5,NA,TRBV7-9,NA,CASSLAVYQETQYF,TGTGCCAGCAGCTTAGCTGTATACCAAGAGACCCAGTACTTC
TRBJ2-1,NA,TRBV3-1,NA,CASSPFSSYNEQFF,TGTGCCAGCAGCCCTTTTAGCTCCTACAATGAGCAGTTCTTC
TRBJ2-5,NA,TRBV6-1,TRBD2,CASSAGLAIGQETQYF,TGTGCCAGCAGCGCGGGACTAGCGATTGGACAAGAGACCCAGTACTTC
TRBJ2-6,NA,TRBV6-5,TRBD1,CASSYLGTVGANVLTF,TGTGCCAGCAGTTACCTTGGGACAGTTGGGGCCAACGTCCTGACTTTC
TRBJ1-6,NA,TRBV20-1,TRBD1,CSARDQGASYNSPLHF,TGCAGTGCTAGAGATCAGGGGGCCTCCTATAATTCACCCCTCCACTTT
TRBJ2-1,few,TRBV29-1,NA,CSVAGVMNEQFF,TGCAGCGTTGCCGGGGTAATGAATGAGCAGTTCTTC